This TCR beta chain is from a study of OX40 agonist ivuxolimab in advanced cancers. Study-level results: Among the nonresponders, some also had low normalized T-cell clonal expansion. Clonal expansion in partial responders at 0.1-3.0 mg/kg ranked among the lowest.

Germline-derived CDR1 and CDR2 are MDHEN and SYDVKM. The CDR3 has 14 residues. Trimming took off 5 bases at V and 1 base at J, with 12 bases between the two ends. For this clone: Its antigen is not known.

Generated by immunoSEQ multiplex PCR, the TCRdb table keeps only in-frame clones and is missing some. The sample yields roughly 100,000 clones, 80% to 95% seen once. Autoimmune disease history or systemic immunosuppression barred patients. The sequence came from an adult with an advanced solid tumor such as melanoma, head and neck, liver or kidney cancer. Sequences were derived from CD4+ or CD8+ T cells sorted from blood, sampled in a trial of the OX40 agonist ivuxolimab. The chain uses TRBV28 and TRBJ2-7; TRBD1 might be the D (5 bases). The CDR3, as DNA: TGTGCCAGCAGTCACACCAGGGTTTCCTACGAGCAGTACTTC. Translation: CASSHTRVSYEQYF.